This record covers a single T cell receptor beta chain. The antigen is undetermined. This sample stems from a study of persistence of HIV-infected CD4 T cells. Study as a whole: Median time on suppressive ART was around eight years.

This was the immunoSEQ version 4 assay in survey mode. The table came from immunoSEQ multiplex PCR; TCRdb's copy has only in-frame clones and leaves some out. The sample records more than 45,000 clones, more than 70% being singletons. Between the trimmed V and J ends, which lost 6 bases and 3 bases, there was a span of 12 bases. From germline, CDR1 is MNHEY and CDR2 SVGAGI. This CDR3 is built from 13 residues. Stimulation used around 10 ug/mL lysate from CMV-infected fibroblasts. Sorted nonresponding memory CD4+ T cells were CD40L-negative, CD69-negative, CD45RO-high. Stimulated PBMCs had first been depleted of CD8+ T cells. Broader study findings: Bulk TCR data could not be restricted to HIV-1-infected CMV-responding cells.

The chain employs TRBV6-5 and TRBJ2-7; tentative D call: TRBD2 (5 bases). This TCR derives from an adult man with HIV who was CMV-seropositive. This sample comprised CD4+ T cells sorted from PBMCs after 18-hour stimulation, obtained from a patient who received antiretroviral therapy. CDR3 region: CASRGSGFYEQYF. In DNA form, the CDR3 reads TGTGCCAGCAGAGGCAGCGGATTCTACGAGCAGTACTTC.